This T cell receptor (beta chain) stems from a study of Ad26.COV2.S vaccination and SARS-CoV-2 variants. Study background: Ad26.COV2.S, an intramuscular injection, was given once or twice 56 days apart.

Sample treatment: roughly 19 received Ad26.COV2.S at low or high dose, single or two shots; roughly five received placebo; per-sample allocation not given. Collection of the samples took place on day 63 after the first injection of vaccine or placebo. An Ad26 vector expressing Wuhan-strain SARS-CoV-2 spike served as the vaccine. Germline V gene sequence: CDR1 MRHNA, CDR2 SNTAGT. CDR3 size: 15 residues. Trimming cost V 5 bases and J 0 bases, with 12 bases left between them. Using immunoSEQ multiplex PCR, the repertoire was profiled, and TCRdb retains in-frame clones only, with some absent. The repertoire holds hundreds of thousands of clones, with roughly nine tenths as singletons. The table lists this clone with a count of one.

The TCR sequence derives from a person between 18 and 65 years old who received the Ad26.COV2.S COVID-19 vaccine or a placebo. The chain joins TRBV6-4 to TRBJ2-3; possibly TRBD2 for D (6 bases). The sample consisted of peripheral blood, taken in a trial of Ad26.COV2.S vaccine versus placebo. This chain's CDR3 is CASSQFGGSTDTQYF. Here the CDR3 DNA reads TGTGCCAGCAGTCAATTCGGGGGTAGCACAGATACGCAGTATTTT.